These 30 T cell receptor beta chains were sequenced from one sample in a study of cytomegalovirus exposure and HLA in healthy donors. PCR amplification relied on 60 Vbeta primers (plus 13 Jbeta primers). Some clones are missing from TCRdb's copy, which holds only in-frame ones; the method was immunoSEQ multiplex PCR. The table for this sample gives approximately 70,000 clones. The sample taken for sequencing was PBMCs. These receptors were taken from a woman between 25 and 40 years old in good health and CMV-seronegative.

V is TRBV30 and J is TRBJ1-2; D unclear. V was cut by 0 bases and J by 7 bases, with 12 bases left in between. This CDR3 contains 13 residues. The V gene's germline CDR1 is GTSNPN and CDR2 SVGIG (reference sequence). The CDR3 bases are TGTGCCTGGAGTGTGGGTGGTGGAGGTGGCTACACCTTC. Amino acid sequence: CAWSVGGGGGYTF.

V is TRBV2 and J is TRBJ2-7, with TRBD1 identical over 8 bases. The CDR3 length is 14 residues. V trimming: 2 bases; J trimming: 6 bases; junction bases outside the gene matches: 6. Germline V gene lookup returns CDR1 SNHLY and CDR2 FYNNEI. Here the CDR3 reads CASSETGRGREQYF. CDR3 nucleotides: TGTGCCAGCAGTGAAACCGGCAGGGGGCGCGAGCAGTACTTC.

Regarding this clone: Other DNA sequences from this sample encode an identical CDR3 as well. The chain is built from TRBV4-1 and TRBJ1-6; D unclear. Germline-derived CDR1 and CDR2 are MGHRA and YSYEKL. Trimming removed 6 bases from V and 9 bases from J, with 21 bases in between. The CDR3 is 16 residues long. Here the CDR3 DNA reads TGCGCCAGCAGTCTCAGGTTGATCCGTCGAAGTTCACCCCTCCACTTT. It specifies CASSLRLIRRSSPLHF.

V gene TRBV5-6 combines with J gene TRBJ1-1, with D uncertain. Trimming cost V 4 bases and J 3 bases, with 13 bases left between them. In germline, CDR1 is SGHDT, CDR2 YYEEEE. The CDR3 spans 14 residues. DNA for the CDR3: TGTGCCAGCAGCACCCCTCTTCGGGACACTGAAGCTTTCTTT. Encoded protein: CASSTPLRDTEAFF. Looking up the rest from reference TRBV5-6 and TRBJ1-1 gives the full variable domain: DAGVTQSPTHLIKTRGQQVTLRCSPKSGHDTVSWYQQALGQGPQFIFQYYEEEERQRGNFPDRFSGHQFPNYSSELNVNALLLGDSALYLCASSTPLRDTEAFFGQGTRLTVV.

V and J are TRBV25-1 and TRBJ2-5, with unresolved D. The CDR3 covers 14 residues. Germline CDR1 is MGHDK and CDR2 is SYGVNS. V lost 4 bases and J 5 bases, leaving 14 bases between the germline ends. The CDR3 region has the DNA TGTGCCAGCAGTGCGTTCGTGAGTTGGGAGACCCAGTACTTC. The encoded protein is CASSAFVSWETQYF.

The chain uses TRBV10-3 and TRBJ1-4; 7 nucleotides match TRBD1. Germline CDR1 is ENHRY and CDR2 is SYGVKD. This CDR3 spans 13 amino acids. The trim removed 5 bases at V and 8 bases at J, leaving 5 bases unmatched. In DNA form, the CDR3 reads TGTGCCATCAGTCTCACGGGACAGGAAAAACTGTTTTTT. It specifies CAISLTGQEKLFF.

The genes are TRBV7-2 and TRBJ1-1; D is possibly TRBD1 (5 bases). CDR3 length: 14 amino acids. V gave up 3 bases and J gave up 1 base, with 9 bases separating them. Germline-derived CDR1 and CDR2 are SGHTA and FQGNSA. The CDR3: CASSFPDRNTEAFF. The CDR3 DNA reads as TGTGCCAGCAGCTTTCCTGACAGGAACACTGAAGCTTTCTTT.

The rearrangement joins TRBV5-1 to TRBJ1-1; D might be TRBD1 (5 bases). V was cut by 4 bases and J by 1 base, with 17 bases left in between. The CDR3 has 16 residues. Germline V gene data show CDR1 as SGHRS and CDR2 as YFSETQ. CDR3 nucleotide sequence: TGCGCCAGCAGCAGTGGCCGGACGGGGGAGAACACTGAAGCTTTCTTT. As protein: CASSSGRTGENTEAFF.

The chain employs TRBV6-5 and TRBJ2-5; 7 bases agree with TRBD2. Germline V gives CDR1 MNHEY, CDR2 SVGAGI. CDR3 length equals 16 residues. Losses at the gene ends were 4 bases for V and 5 bases for J; bases not matched to a gene: 13. The CDR3: CASSSSSREMRETQYF. CDR3 bases: TGTGCCAGCAGTTCAAGCTCGCGGGAGATGAGGGAGACCCAGTACTTC.

V is TRBV4-3 and J is TRBJ1-1; 8 bases are a match to TRBD1. This CDR3 comprises 17 residues. V lost 0 bases and J lost 1; bases outside the gene matches: 7. Germline lookup yields CDR1 LGHNA and CDR2 YSLEER. The CDR3 sequence: CASSQDVAGGWNTEAFF. The CDR3 DNA reads as TGCGCCAGCAGCCAAGATGTGGCAGGGGGCTGGAACACTGAAGCTTTCTTT.

The chain uses TRBV28 and TRBJ1-3; tentative D call: TRBD1 (5 bases). Germline CDR1 and CDR2: MDHEN and SYDVKM. V lost 3 bases to trimming and J lost 8 bases, with 8 bases between them. CDR3 length equals 12 residues. The CDR3 protein is CASSLLGDTIYF. The CDR3 coding sequence is TGTGCCAGCAGTTTGTTAGGGGACACCATATATTTT.

This chain joins TRBV9 and TRBJ1-4, with D possibly TRBD1 on 5 matching bases. Germline CDR1 SGDLS, CDR2 YYNGEE. This CDR3 comprises 17 residues. V lost 4 bases, J lost 3 bases, and 19 bases lay in between. CDR3 in amino acids: CASSPPQAGTANEKLFF. The CDR3 bases are TGTGCCAGCAGCCCCCCTCAAGCGGGGACGGCTAATGAAAAACTGTTTTTT.

The chain couples TRBV7-9 to TRBJ1-1; D gene uncertain. Germline V CDR1 and CDR2: SEHNR, FQNEAQ (reference sequence). V lost 7 bases and J lost 0, with 15 bases in between. The CDR3 is 15 residues long. The CDR3 here is CASNRAGTVNTEAFF. The DNA for the CDR3 is TGTGCCAGCAACCGAGCAGGAACCGTGAACACTGAAGCTTTCTTT.

CDR3 nucleotide sequence: TGCGCCAGCAGCGGGACAGGGCTAGACACTGAAGCTTTCTTT. It yields the protein CASSGTGLDTEAFF. This chain joins TRBV5-1 and TRBJ1-1; TRBD1 matches 9 bases. This CDR3 contains 14 residues. The J segment lost 3 bases and the V segment lost 4 bases, leaving 4 bases of the junction unmatched. Germline V gene lookup returns CDR1 SGHRS and CDR2 YFSETQ.

CDR3 DNA: TGTGCCAGCAGTTACTCTGGGACTAATGATTACGAGCAGTACTTC. Its protein is CASSYSGTNDYEQYF. V is TRBV6-5 and J is TRBJ2-7; TRBD2 matches at 7 bases. With V trimmed by 0 bases and J by 4 bases, 6 bases remained unmatched. The germline V gene has CDR1 MNHEY and CDR2 SVGAGI. The CDR3 has 15 residues.

The chain employs TRBV6-5 and TRBJ2-7; D might be TRBD1 (6 bases). This CDR3 contains 15 residues. V shed 5 bases and J shed 0 bases, with 14 bases lying between them. CDR1 and CDR2 (germline): MNHEY, SVGAGI. The CDR3: CASSPWTVASYEQYF. The DNA of the CDR3 is TGTGCCAGCAGTCCATGGACAGTCGCCTCCTACGAGCAGTACTTC.

The V and J genes are TRBV28 and TRBJ1-5; 7 bases fit TRBD1. CDR1 and CDR2 (germline): MDHEN, SYDVKM. J was trimmed by 2 bases and V by 6 bases; bases with no gene match: 10. The CDR3 runs 16 residues. As DNA, the CDR3 is TGTGCCAGCAGCCCCGGACAGGCGGTGGGCAATCAGCCCCAGCATTTT. The encoded protein is CASSPGQAVGNQPQHF.

The J gene is TRBJ2-3, the V gene TRBV6-4; 8 nucleotides align to TRBD2. This CDR3 spans 14 amino acids. V lost 6 bases and J lost 3; bases outside the gene matches: 5. CDR1 is MRHNA, CDR2 SNTAGT, per germline. CDR3 sequence reads: CASSQAGDTDTQYF. CDR3 DNA sequence: TGTGCCAGCAGCCAAGCGGGAGATACAGATACGCAGTATTTT.

CDR3 DNA: TGTGCCAGCAGCTCTCCGGAGATGAGCTCCTACGAGCAGTACTTC. Residues: CASSSPEMSSYEQYF. This chain uses TRBV11-2 with TRBJ2-7; unclear D gene. The CDR3 is 15 residues long. Germline values: CDR1 SGHAT, CDR2 FQNNGV. Between the trimmed V and J ends, which lost 4 bases and 0 bases, there was a span of 13 bases.

CDR3 DNA: TGCGCCAGCAGCCAAGGGGGCAGCCTGAATTCACCCCTCCACTTT. This gives the protein CASSQGGSLNSPLHF. The chain combines TRBV4-3 with TRBJ1-6; D might be TRBD1 (5 bases). CDR1 is LGHNA and CDR2 is YSLEER in the germline V gene. The length of the CDR3 is 15 residues. The V and J ends lost 1 base and 7 bases respectively, with 11 bases between them.

The chain links TRBV23-1 to TRBJ2-1; 7 bases are a match to TRBD1. TRBV23-1 falls under the ORF class, with uncertain function. The CDR3 sequence is 14 residues long. V lost 2 bases to trimming and J lost 5 bases; unmatched junction nucleotides: 3. As DNA, the CDR3 is TGCGCCAGCAGTCAACCTACAGGGGACAATGAGCAGTTCTTC. Translated, it gives CASSQPTGDNEQFF.

Points on this clone: A junction boundary mismatches the germline segment, possibly from a read error. The gene calls are TRBV19 and TRBJ2-2, with 7 nucleotides matching TRBD2. Germline V gene sequence: CDR1 LNHDA, CDR2 SQIVND (reference sequence). CDR3 length equals 15 residues. The CDR3 DNA sequence: TGTGCCAGTAGTATGGTCGGGGGGAACGCCGGGGAGCTGTTTTTT. Translation gives CASSMVGGNAGELFF. Filled out from reference TRBV19 and TRBJ2-2, the complete variable domain reads DGGITQSPKYLFRKEGQNVTLSCEQNLNHDAMYWYRQDPGQGLRLIYYSQIVNDFQKGDIAEGYSVSREKKESFPLTVTSAQKNPTAFYLCASSMVGGNAGELFFGEGSRLTVL.

The V call is TRBV4-3, the J call TRBJ2-7; 7 bases agree with TRBD2. The CDR3 is made up of 13 amino acids. V lost 2 bases to trimming and J lost 6 bases; unmatched junction nucleotides: 4. The germline gives CDR1 LGHNA, CDR2 YSLEER. Here the CDR3 reads CASSQLAETEQYF. The CDR3 bases are TGCGCCAGCAGCCAACTAGCGGAGACCGAGCAGTACTTC.

The rearrangement joins TRBV5-1 to TRBJ1-5, with a tentative D call TRBD1 (6 bases). The length of the CDR3 is 16 residues. Trimming removed 1 base from V and 2 bases from J, with 13 bases in between. CDR1 and CDR2 (germline): SGHRS, YFSETQ. The CDR3 here is CASSLTGLNGNQPQHF. The CDR3 region has the DNA TGCGCCAGCAGCTTGACAGGGTTGAACGGCAATCAGCCCCAGCATTTT.

In DNA, the CDR3 is TGTGCCAGCAGTCACCGGGGTCAGCTCTACGAGCAGTACTTC. As protein: CASSHRGQLYEQYF. The chain combines TRBV6-5 with TRBJ2-7; a weak D match, TRBD2 (5 bases). V was pared by 5 bases and J by 3 bases, with 14 bases between. CDR3 length equals 14 residues. Germline V CDR1 and CDR2: MNHEY, SVGAGI.

The chain links TRBV5-1 to TRBJ1-1; 9 positions agree with TRBD1. The germline gives CDR1 SGHRS, CDR2 YFSETQ. CDR3 length equals 17 residues. The ends lost 4 bases at V and 0 bases at J; junction bases unmatched: 10. The CDR3 protein is CASSPGQGLDLNTEAFF. In DNA, the CDR3 is TGCGCCAGCAGCCCGGGACAGGGCTTGGACTTGAACACTGAAGCTTTCTTT.

The chain employs TRBV4-3 and TRBJ1-5, with 7 bases lining up with TRBD1. Germline-derived CDR1 and CDR2 are LGHNA and YSLEER. Trimming at V came to 1 base and at J to 0 bases, leaving 12 bases not matched to a gene. The CDR3 totals 19 residues. CDR3 residues: CASSQAGKEGAYSNQPQHF. Written as DNA, the CDR3 is TGCGCCAGCAGCCAAGCCGGGAAAGAGGGGGCCTATAGCAATCAGCCCCAGCATTTT.

The CDR3, as DNA: TGTGCCAGTAGAACCCGGGCCGGAGGGGAAAAACTGTTTTTT. It encodes CASRTRAGGEKLFF. The chain has TRBV19 and TRBJ1-4, with D unresolved. The germline gives CDR1 LNHDA, CDR2 SQIVND (reference sequence). V was shortened by 6 bases and J by 8 bases, with 16 bases between the two germline ends. The length of the CDR3 is 14 residues.

The rearrangement uses TRBV5-4 and TRBJ2-5; unclear D gene. The V gene's germline CDR1 is SGHNT and CDR2 YYREEE (reference sequence). This CDR3 region has 16 residues. Trimming removed 0 bases at V and 7 bases at J, with 19 bases between. CDR3 sequence: CASSLASDRTVGTQYF. The CDR3 DNA sequence: TGTGCCAGCAGCTTGGCCAGCGATCGAACCGTGGGGACCCAGTACTTC.

J is TRBJ2-6 and V is TRBV7-3; 14 bases fit TRBD2. V was pared by 2 bases and J by 2 bases, with 5 bases of the junction left unmatched. The V gene's germline CDR1 is SGHTA and CDR2 FQGTGA. CDR3 length equals 19 residues. CDR3 nucleotides: TGTGCCAGCAGCTTAGGGACTAGCGGGAGCGGTGCTGGGGCCAACGTCCTGACTTTC. Its protein product is CASSLGTSGSGAGANVLTF.